The entry below gives a single T cell receptor beta chain sequence along with its context. As yet, its antigen is unknown. Total RNA from whole blood was isolated with no T cell sorting. Each UMI, carrying a 6-nucleotide sample barcode, came from template switching. TCRdb re-called the 5' RACE reads, yielding one record per CDR3 amino acid sequence without DNA. This sample's table reports around 370,000 distinct CDR3 sequences. The data belong to a study of monozygotic twins with inflammatory bowel disease. Findings and caveats of the study: Especially where disease activity was present, IBD patients had fewer clonotypes in common with others than healthy twins did.

Sequencing was done on a sample of blood. The sequence derives from a human donor with ulcerative colitis or Crohn's disease, or a healthy co-twin of an affected twin (not recorded which).

The CDR3 reads CASIRQGKGDGYTF. The chain joins TRBV12-3 or TRBV12-4 to TRBJ1-2. This CDR3 is 14 amino acids long.